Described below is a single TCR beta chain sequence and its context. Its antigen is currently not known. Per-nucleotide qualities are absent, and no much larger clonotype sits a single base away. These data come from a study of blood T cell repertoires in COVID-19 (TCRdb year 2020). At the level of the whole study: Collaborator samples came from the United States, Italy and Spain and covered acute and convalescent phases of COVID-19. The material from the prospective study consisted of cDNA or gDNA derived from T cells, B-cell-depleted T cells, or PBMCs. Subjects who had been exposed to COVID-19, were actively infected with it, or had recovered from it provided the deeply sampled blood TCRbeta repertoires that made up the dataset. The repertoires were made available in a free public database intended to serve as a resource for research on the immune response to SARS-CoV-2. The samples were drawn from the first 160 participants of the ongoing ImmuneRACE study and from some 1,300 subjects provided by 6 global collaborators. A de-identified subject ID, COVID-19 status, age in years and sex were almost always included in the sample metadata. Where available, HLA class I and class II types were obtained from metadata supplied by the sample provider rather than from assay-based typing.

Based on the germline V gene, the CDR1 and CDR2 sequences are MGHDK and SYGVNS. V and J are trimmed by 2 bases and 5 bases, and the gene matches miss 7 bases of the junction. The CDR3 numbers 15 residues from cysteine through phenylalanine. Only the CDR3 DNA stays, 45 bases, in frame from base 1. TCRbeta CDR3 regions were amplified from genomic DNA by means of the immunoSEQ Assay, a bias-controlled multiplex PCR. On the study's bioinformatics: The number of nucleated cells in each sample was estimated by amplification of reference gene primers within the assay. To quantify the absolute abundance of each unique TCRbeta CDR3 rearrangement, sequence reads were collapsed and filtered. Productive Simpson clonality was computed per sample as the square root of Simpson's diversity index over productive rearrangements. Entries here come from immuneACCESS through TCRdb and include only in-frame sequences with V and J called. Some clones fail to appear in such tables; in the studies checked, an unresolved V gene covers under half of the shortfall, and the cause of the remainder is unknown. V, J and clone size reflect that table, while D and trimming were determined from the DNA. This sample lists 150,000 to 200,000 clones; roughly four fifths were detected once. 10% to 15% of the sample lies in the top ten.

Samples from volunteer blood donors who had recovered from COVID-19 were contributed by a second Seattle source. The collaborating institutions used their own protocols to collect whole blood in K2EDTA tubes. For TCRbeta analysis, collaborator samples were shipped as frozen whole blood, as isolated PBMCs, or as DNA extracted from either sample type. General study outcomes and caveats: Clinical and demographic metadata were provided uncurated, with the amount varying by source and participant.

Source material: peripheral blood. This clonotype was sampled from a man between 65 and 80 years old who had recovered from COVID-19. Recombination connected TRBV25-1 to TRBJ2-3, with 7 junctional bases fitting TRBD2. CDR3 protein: CASSEGGRTVDTQYF. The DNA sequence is TGTGCCAGCAGTGAAGGCGGGAGAACCGTAGATACGCAGTATTTT.